This TCR beta chain was recorded in a study of PD-L1 blockade in urothelial cancer. V was cut by 6 bases and J by 0 bases, with 11 bases left in between. The CDR3 totals 14 residues. CDR1 and CDR2 from the germline V gene are SGHTA and FQGNSA. The protocol was immunoSEQ multiplex PCR, while the TCRdb copy is restricted to in-frame clones and leaves out a portion. Of more than 40,000 clones listed, 75% to 90% are singletons. The sample consisted of PBMCs, taken around atezolizumab (anti-PD-L1) treatment. This chain joins TRBV7-2 and TRBJ1-1; the D gene is possibly TRBD1 (5 bases). The source of this sequence is a man aged 55 to 69 with urothelial cancer. CDR3 residues: CASSGAVMNTEAFF. The CDR3 DNA reads TGTGCCAGCAGTGGGGCAGTGATGAACACTGAAGCTTTCTTT.